The rows below give T cell receptor beta chains drawn from one sample of a study of identical twins. Each CDR3 protein gets one entry after TCRdb re-called the 5' RACE reads with MiXCR. Of some 900,000 distinct CDR3 sequences listed, about 12% are singletons. A further study also used this sample, focusing on yellow fever vaccine responses in identical twins.

The sequencing sample was made of PBMCs. The source is a woman aged 18-29 years in good health. CDR3s include the opening cysteine and the closing phenylalanine or tryptophan.

TRBV28	TRBJ2-1	CASSSPLAGPYGQFF
TRBV5-1	TRBJ2-3	CASSLAGGFTDTQYF
TRBV5-1	TRBJ2-3	CASRAGWSTDTQYF
TRBV19	TRBJ2-7	CASSRTDSYEQYF
TRBV12-3/TRBV12-4	TRBJ1-1	CASSLLEGEAFF
TRBV10-3	TRBJ2-5	CAISTGSVAETQYF
TRBV19	TRBJ2-4	CASSVDSKSNIQYF
TRBV20-1	TRBJ1-1	CSARDTWTSRAFF
TRBV11-2	TRBJ1-1	CASSLSQGMNTEAFF
TRBV20-1	TRBJ2-5	CSASRLAQETQYF
TRBV7-9	TRBJ2-1	CASSPATVYNEQFF
TRBV15	TRBJ2-1	CATSRDRRLSGGLSSYNEQFF
TRBV24-1	TRBJ1-4	CATSPTDNEKLFF
TRBV11-1	TRBJ2-7	CASSPEGPPYEQYF
TRBV9	TRBJ2-2	CASSVVSRGGELFF
TRBV5-5	TRBJ1-1	CASSVSGQGINTEAFF
TRBV4-1	TRBJ2-7	CASSQTTPYEQYF
TRBV10-3	TRBJ2-2	CAISESRDTGELFF
TRBV5-1	TRBJ2-1	CASSSRGFNYNEQFF
TRBV4-1	TRBJ2-3	CASSLLSGIPDTQYF
TRBV24-1	TRBJ2-2	CATSDRQGETGELFF
TRBV6-5	TRBJ2-3	CASKLAVSTDTQYF
TRBV10-3	TRBJ1-2	CAISGMGDFGYSYGYTF
TRBV12-3/TRBV12-4	TRBJ1-2	CASLTPGAYGYTF
TRBV20-1	TRBJ1-2	CSAGGGPYGYTF
TRBV12-3/TRBV12-4	TRBJ2-2	CASSNRATNTGELFF
TRBV10-3	TRBJ2-3	CAIRTGTSGGLNTDTQYF
TRBV20-1	TRBJ2-3	CSARASGMADTQYF
TRBV11-2	TRBJ2-6	CASSWTPEVTGSGANVLTF
TRBV4-2	TRBJ2-2	CASSQATGTSGSGELFF
TRBV2	TRBJ1-1	CASSESKLTANTEAFF
TRBV21-1	TRBJ2-1	CASSKKGDSNEQFF
TRBV7-2	TRBJ2-5	CASSSTPKTSGSPETQYF